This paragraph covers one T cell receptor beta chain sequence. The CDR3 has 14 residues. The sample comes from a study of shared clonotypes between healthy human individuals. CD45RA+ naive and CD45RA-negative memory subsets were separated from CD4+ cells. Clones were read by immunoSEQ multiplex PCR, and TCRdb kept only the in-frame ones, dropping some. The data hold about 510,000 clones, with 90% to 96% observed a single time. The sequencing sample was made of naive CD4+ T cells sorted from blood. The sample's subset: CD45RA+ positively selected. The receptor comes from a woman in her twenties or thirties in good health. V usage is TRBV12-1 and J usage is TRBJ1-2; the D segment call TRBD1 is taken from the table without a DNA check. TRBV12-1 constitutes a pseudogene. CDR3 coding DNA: TGTGCCAGCACCCCGGGACAGGGAAGAGTCGGCTACACCTTC. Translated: CASTPGQGRVGYTF.